The 3 T cell receptor beta chains given below trace back to one sample, sequenced in a study of blood T cell repertoires in COVID-19 (dated by TCRdb to 2020 to 2021). The library came from the immunoSEQ multiplex PCR assay. TCRdb carries this immuneACCESS record with in-frame sequences only. Its versions omit some clonotypes, under half of them owing to an unresolved V gene in the studies checked, with the rest unexplained. For this sample the table gives fewer than 95,000 clones, of which 80% to 90% were detected only once. The ten most abundant clones make up about 25% of the sample. Sequencing was performed on peripheral blood. Receptor source: a man between 50 and 59 years old with active or convalescent COVID-19.

The chain has TRBV19 and TRBJ2-1; D unresolved. CDR1 and CDR2 from the germline V gene are LNHDA and SQIVND (reference sequence). Trimming took off 0 bases at V and 10 bases at J, with 7 bases between the two ends. The CDR3 has 12 residues. The CDR3 here is CASSIDRKEQFF. The DNA of the CDR3 is TGTGCCAGTAGTATAGACAGAAAGGAGCAGTTCTTC.

In DNA, the CDR3 is TGTGCCAGCAGTGAACACGGGACAGGCAGAAACACCATATATTTT. It codes for CASSEHGTGRNTIYF. The chain joins TRBV25-1 to TRBJ1-3; 8 bases are a match to TRBD1. Germline-derived CDR1 and CDR2 are MGHDK and SYGVNS. The CDR3 runs 15 residues. V gave up 2 bases and J gave up 5 bases; unmatched junction bases: 5.

The chain carries TRBV7-9 and TRBJ2-7; TRBD2 agrees at 12 bases. The CDR3 has 16 residues. Trimming took 1 base from V and 3 from J; bases not matched to a gene: 4. In germline, CDR1 is SEHNR, CDR2 FQNEAQ (reference sequence). CDR3 coding DNA: TGTGCCAGCAGCTTAGGCCGACTAGCGGGAGTCTACGAGCAGTACTTC. The encoded protein is CASSLGRLAGVYEQYF. The whole variable domain, remainder taken from reference TRBV7-9 and TRBJ2-7, is DTGVSQNPRHKITKRGQNVTFRCDPISEHNRLYWYRQTLGQGPEFLTYFQNEAQLEKSRLLSDRFSAERPKGSFSTLEIQRTEQGDSAMYLCASSLGRLAGVYEQYFGPGTRLTVT.